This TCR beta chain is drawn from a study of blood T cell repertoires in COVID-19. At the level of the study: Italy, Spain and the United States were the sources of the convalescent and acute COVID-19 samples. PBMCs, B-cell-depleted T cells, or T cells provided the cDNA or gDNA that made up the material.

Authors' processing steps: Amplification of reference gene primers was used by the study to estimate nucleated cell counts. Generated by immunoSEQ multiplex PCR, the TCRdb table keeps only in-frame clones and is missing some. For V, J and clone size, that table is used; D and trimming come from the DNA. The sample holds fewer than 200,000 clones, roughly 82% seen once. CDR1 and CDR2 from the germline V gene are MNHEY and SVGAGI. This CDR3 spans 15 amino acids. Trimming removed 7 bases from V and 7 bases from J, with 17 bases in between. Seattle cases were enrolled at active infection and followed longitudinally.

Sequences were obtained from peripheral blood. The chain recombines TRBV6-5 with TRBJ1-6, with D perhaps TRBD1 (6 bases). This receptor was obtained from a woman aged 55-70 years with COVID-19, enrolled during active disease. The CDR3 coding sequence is TGTGCCAGCAAGAGCCCGGACAGAGGGAATTCACCCCTCCACTTT. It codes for CASKSPDRGNSPLHF.